Below are 19 T cell receptor beta chains sequenced from a single sample in a study of T cell responses to AZD1222 COVID-19 vaccine. Some clones are missing from TCRdb's copy, which holds only in-frame ones; the method was immunoSEQ multiplex PCR. Of around 120,000 clones listed, 88% are singletons. This specimen was peripheral blood, taken on day 0 of AZD1222 vaccination. Receptor source: an adult in good health.

The chain links TRBV7-3 to TRBJ2-1; 7 positions agree with TRBD1. Germline assignment: CDR1 SGHTA and CDR2 FQGTGA. J gave up 10 bases and V 4 bases, and 4 bases lay outside the gene matches. The CDR3 runs 12 residues. CDR3: CASSSDRVEQFF. In nucleotides, the CDR3 is TGTGCCAGCAGCTCCGACAGGGTGGAGCAGTTCTTC.

The rearrangement links TRBV5-1 to TRBJ2-3; D is unclear. V gave up 4 bases and J gave up 2 bases, with 11 bases separating them. The germline gives CDR1 SGHRS, CDR2 YFSETQ. The CDR3 length is 14 residues. CDR3 coding DNA: TGCGCCAGCAGCCCCACCTTGACCACAGATACGCAGTATTTT. It specifies CASSPTLTTDTQYF.

CDR3 nucleotides: TGCAGTGCTAGTAGGGGGACCAGCGCAGGAGAGCAGTACTTC. This encodes CSASRGTSAGEQYF. This rearrangement joins TRBV20-1 to TRBJ2-7; the D gene is possibly TRBD1 (6 bases). The germline gives CDR1 DFQATT, CDR2 SNEGSKA (reference sequence). The germline V and J ends were trimmed by 3 bases and 7 bases, with 19 bases remaining between them. This CDR3 spans 14 amino acids.

The chain links TRBV29-1 to TRBJ1-1, with D possibly TRBD1 on 5 matching bases. Trimming took 6 bases from V and 6 from J, leaving 14 bases between them. CDR3 length equals 12 residues. The V gene's germline CDR1 is SQVTM and CDR2 ANQGSEA. CDR3 in DNA: TGCAGCGTCCGCGGGGGAATCGCTGAAGCTTTCTTT. Translation: CSVRGGIAEAFF.

The chain combines TRBV28 with TRBJ1-5; D unresolved. V lost 1 base to trimming and J lost 0 bases, with 13 bases between them. Germline V gene lookup returns CDR1 MDHEN and CDR2 SYDVKM. The CDR3 has 17 residues. CDR3 DNA sequence: TGTGCCAGCAGTTTATCCTCTGGACTGAGTAGCAATCAGCCCCAGCATTTT. This translates into CASSLSSGLSSNQPQHF.

The chain uses TRBV7-3 and TRBJ1-5; 9 nucleotides match TRBD1. J was trimmed by 6 bases and V by 3 bases; bases with no gene match: 0. This CDR3 region has 13 residues. Germline loops: CDR1 SGHTA, CDR2 FQGTGA. CDR3 nucleotide sequence: TGTGCCAGCAGCTTGGGACAGGGTCAGCCCCAGCATTTT. Translated, it gives CASSLGQGQPQHF.

This chain uses TRBV18 with TRBJ1-4, with 8 positions matching TRBD1. The length of the CDR3 is 18 residues. Germline V gives CDR1 KGHSH, CDR2 LQKENI. The junction had 8 bases not matched to a gene; V was cut back by 0 bases and J by 2 bases. The CDR3: CASSPPGPGGATNEKLFF. CDR3 bases: TGTGCCAGCTCACCACCGGGGCCAGGGGGCGCGACTAATGAAAAACTGTTTTTT.

This sequence joins TRBV3-1 (or the pseudogene TRBV3-2) and TRBJ1-4; D unresolved. Germline V gene lookup returns CDR1 LGHDT and CDR2 YNNKEL (reference sequence). V lost 1 base to trimming and J lost 2 bases, with 14 bases between them. There are 17 residues in the CDR3. The CDR3 reads CASSQALGEITNEKLFF. CDR3 nucleotide sequence: TGTGCCAGCAGCCAAGCCCTCGGGGAGATTACTAATGAAAAACTGTTTTTT.

The chain is built from TRBV29-1 and TRBJ1-2; D possibly corresponds to TRBD1 (5 bases). The CDR3 runs to 13 residues. V was cut by 0 bases and J by 8 bases, with 13 bases left in between. CDR1 is SQVTM and CDR2 is ANQGSEA in the germline V gene. CDR3 residues: CSVEDLRGAGYTF. Written as DNA, the CDR3 is TGCAGCGTTGAAGATCTGAGGGGAGCGGGCTACACCTTC.

This chain connects TRBV12-3 or TRBV12-4 to TRBJ1-2; a weak D match, TRBD1 (6 bases). V was trimmed by 10 bases and J by 3 bases, leaving 12 bases between them. This CDR3 has 12 residues. In DNA form, the CDR3 reads TGTGCCACCGTCGGACAGTACTATGGCTACACCTTC. Translating it yields CATVGQYYGYTF.

This chain links TRBV6-2 or TRBV6-3 with TRBJ2-5, with TRBD1 matching over 8 bases. The junction had 7 bases not matched to a gene; V was cut back by 0 bases and J by 4 bases. The CDR3 loop spans 16 amino acids. Looked up from germline, CDR1 is MNHEY and CDR2 is SVGEGT. The CDR3 region has the DNA TGTGCCAGCAGTTACTCCCTCAGGACAGGGATAGAGACCCAGTACTTC. It encodes CASSYSLRTGIETQYF.

V and J are TRBV10-3 and TRBJ2-3, with a tentative D call TRBD1 (6 bases). The germline V and J ends were trimmed by 2 bases and 3 bases, with 6 bases remaining between them. CDR1 ENHRY and CDR2 SYGVKD come from the germline V gene. The CDR3 runs 13 residues. The CDR3 protein is CAISETGTDTQYF. The CDR3 DNA reads TGTGCCATCAGTGAGACAGGGACAGATACGCAGTATTTT.

This rearrangement joins TRBV3-1 (or the pseudogene TRBV3-2) to TRBJ2-7; 7 positions agree with TRBD1. V lost 3 bases, J lost 1 base, and 6 bases stayed unmatched. CDR1 is LGHDT and CDR2 is YNNKEL in the germline V gene (reference sequence). The CDR3 is 15 amino acids. The CDR3 region is CASSHLGQVSYEQYF. The CDR3 coding sequence is TGTGCCAGCAGCCACCTCGGACAGGTTTCCTACGAGCAGTACTTC.

V and J are TRBV4-2 and TRBJ1-4; D unclear. Germline lookup yields CDR1 LGHNA and CDR2 YNFKEQ. Trimming shortened V by 0 bases and J by 7 bases, and 15 bases separated the two germline ends. The CDR3 is made up of 16 amino acids. CDR3 sequence: CASSQDLSLLGEKLFF. The CDR3 nucleotides are TGTGCCAGCAGCCAAGATCTTAGTCTCCTGGGTGAAAAACTGTTTTTT.

V usage is TRBV7-2 and J usage is TRBJ2-5, with TRBD1 identical over 9 bases. The CDR3 loop spans 16 amino acids. Germline V gives CDR1 SGHTA, CDR2 FQGNSA. The V segment lost 3 bases and the J segment 4 bases; nucleotides outside the gene matches: 9. CDR3 region: CASSFRRDRDRETQYF. DNA of the CDR3: TGTGCCAGCAGCTTCCGCCGGGACAGGGATCGAGAGACCCAGTACTTC.

The DNA of the CDR3 is TGTGCCAGCAGCTTACTAGCGGGAGTGAATGAGCAGTTCTTC. The encoded protein is CASSLLAGVNEQFF. V and J are TRBV7-2 and TRBJ2-1; 10 bases are shared with TRBD2. Germline V lookup: CDR1 SGHTA, CDR2 FQGNSA. This CDR3 comprises 14 residues. The J segment lost 7 bases and the V segment lost 2 bases, leaving 2 bases of the junction unmatched. Full variable domain (outside the CDR3, taken from reference TRBV7-2 and TRBJ2-1): GAGVSQSPSNKVTEKGKDVELRCDPISGHTALYWYRQSLGQGLEFLIYFQGNSAPDKSGLPSDRFSAERTGGSVSTLTIQRTQQEDSAVYLCASSLLAGVNEQFFGPGTRLTVL.

V usage is TRBV28 and J usage is TRBJ1-6, with 10 bases matching TRBD1. V lost 2 bases and J lost 1; bases outside the gene matches: 8. The germline V gene has CDR1 MDHEN and CDR2 SYDVKM. The CDR3 loop spans 19 amino acids. CDR3 amino acids: CASSLPGQGVNSYNSPLHF. DNA of the CDR3: TGTGCCAGCAGTTTACCCGGACAGGGGGTAAATTCCTATAATTCACCCCTCCACTTT.

The chain has TRBV7-2 and TRBJ2-3, with a weak D call TRBD2 (6 bases). The CDR3 is made up of 17 amino acids. V shed 2 bases and J shed 8 bases, with 23 bases lying between them. The germline V gene has CDR1 SGHTA and CDR2 FQGNSA. This chain's CDR3 is CASSLPRLDIPYFTQYF. The CDR3 bases are TGTGCCAGCAGCTTACCCCGACTAGATATCCCCTATTTTACGCAGTATTTT.

This clone was recorded once. V and J are TRBV20-1 and TRBJ2-1; no clear D. CDR1 and CDR2 (germline): DFQATT, SNEGSKA (reference sequence). CDR3 length equals 11 residues. V was shortened by 7 bases and J by 5 bases, with 9 bases between the two germline ends. CDR3: CSDLQDNEQFF. CDR3 nucleotides: TGCAGTGACTTACAAGACAATGAGCAGTTCTTC.